The 19 T cell receptor beta chains below come from one sample, sequenced in a study of T cell responses to AZD1222 COVID-19 vaccine. The data were produced by immunoSEQ multiplex PCR, yet TCRdb's version contains in-frame clones alone and is incomplete. The table lists some 120,000 clones, approximately 85% of them singletons, with approximately 4.4% in the top ten. This material consisted of peripheral blood, taken 28 days after the second AZD1222 dose. The receptor set was obtained from an adult who received the AZD1222 COVID-19 vaccine.

Here the CDR3 DNA reads TGTGCGATCGACAGGGTCGACACTGAAGCTTTCTTT. Its protein product is CAIDRVDTEAFF. The chain couples TRBV28 to TRBJ1-1, with 7 positions matching TRBD1. The CDR3 loop spans 12 amino acids. From germline, CDR1 is MDHEN and CDR2 SYDVKM.

This chain joins TRBV7-3 and TRBJ2-2, with 8 bases lining up with TRBD2. Per the germline V gene, CDR1 is SGHTA and CDR2 is FQGTGA. V was clipped by 1 base and J by 2 bases; unmatched bases: 6. This CDR3 has 17 residues. The DNA of the CDR3 is TGTGCCAGCAGCTTAAAGTTAGCGGGGCCTAACACCGGGGAGCTGTTTTTT. Residues: CASSLKLAGPNTGELFF.

The CDR3 here is CASSTHRAGSGNTIYF. The CDR3, as DNA: TGTGCCAGCAGTACCCACAGGGCGGGCTCTGGAAACACCATATATTTT. The V and J genes are TRBV28 and TRBJ1-3, with a weak D call TRBD1 (6 bases). Trimming took off 5 bases at V and 0 bases at J, with 14 bases between the two ends. CDR1 is MDHEN, CDR2 SYDVKM, per germline. The CDR3 consists of 16 residues. The full variable domain, with the rest looked up from reference TRBV28 and TRBJ1-3, is DVKVTQSSRYLVKRTGEKVFLECVQDMDHENMFWYRQDPGLGLRLIYFSYDVKMKEKGDIPEGYSVSREKKERFSLILESASTNQTSMYLCASSTHRAGSGNTIYFGEGSWLTVV.

The chain is built from TRBV5-1 and TRBJ2-7; D call uncertain. The germline V and J ends were trimmed by 4 bases and 0 bases, with 5 bases remaining between them. CDR1 and CDR2 (germline): SGHRS, YFSETQ. CDR3 length: 12 amino acids. CDR3 bases: TGCGCCAGCAGCCCCCCCTCCTACGAGCAGTACTTC. Translating gives CASSPPSYEQYF.

The sample holds one count of this clone. The chain couples TRBV6-7 to TRBJ1-5, with D unresolved. TRBV6-7 is labeled an ORF, and its function is uncertain. The CDR3 is 17 amino acids. Trimming removed 3 bases at V and 0 bases at J, with 15 bases between. DNA for the CDR3: TGTGCCAGCAGTTATTTGTCCGGTCCTAATAGCAATCAGCCCCAGCATTTT. It translates to CASSYLSGPNSNQPQHF.

The rearrangement uses TRBV12-3 or TRBV12-4 and TRBJ1-2, with D hard to call. The CDR3 extends over 13 amino acids. Trimming removed 1 base from V and 7 bases from J, with 10 bases in between. The CDR3 is CASSLGTVGGYTF. Here the CDR3 DNA reads TGTGCCAGCAGTTTAGGGACCGTTGGTGGCTACACCTTC.

J is TRBJ1-2 and V is TRBV3-1 (or the pseudogene TRBV3-2), with D possibly being TRBD1 (5 bases). The germline V and J ends were trimmed by 0 bases and 9 bases, with 11 bases remaining between them. The CDR3 covers 13 residues. The germline V gene has CDR1 LGHDT and CDR2 YNNKEL (reference sequence). CDR3 coding DNA: TGTGCCAGCAGCCAAGATGGTGGGGGACGCTACACCTTC. As protein: CASSQDGGGRYTF.

This clone was detected only once. This chain connects TRBV27 to TRBJ1-5; maybe TRBD1 (6 bases). CDR1 and CDR2 (germline): MNHEY, SMNVEV (reference sequence). This CDR3 contains 16 residues. V gave up 3 bases and J gave up 3 bases, with 15 bases separating them. The CDR3 DNA is TGTGCCAGCAGTTTCTTGCAGGGGAATTTCAATCAGCCCCAGCATTTT. This encodes CASSFLQGNFNQPQHF.

Only one count was recorded for this clone. The chain has TRBV9 and TRBJ1-6, with 9 bases matching TRBD1. CDR1 is SGDLS, CDR2 YYNGEE, per germline. This CDR3 comprises 15 residues. The junction had 8 bases not matched to a gene; V was cut back by 4 bases and J by 9 bases. The CDR3: CASSSGGQGGSPLHF. CDR3 DNA: TGTGCCAGCAGCTCGGGGGGACAGGGCGGTTCACCCCTCCACTTT.

The rearrangement links TRBV7-7 to TRBJ2-5; 8 bases match TRBD1. The CDR3 runs to 16 residues. The V segment lost 5 bases and the J segment 1 base; nucleotides outside the gene matches: 9. Germline lookup yields CDR1 SSHAT and CDR2 FNYEAQ (reference sequence). The CDR3 loop reads CASSHTGGGFQETQYF. Here the CDR3 DNA reads TGTGCCAGCAGCCATACAGGGGGTGGGTTCCAAGAGACCCAGTACTTC.

The chain has TRBV29-1 and TRBJ2-3, with TRBD2 matching over 7 bases. Looked up from germline, CDR1 is SQVTM and CDR2 is ANQGSEA. The V segment lost 0 bases and the J segment 8 bases; nucleotides outside the gene matches: 5. This CDR3 has 13 residues. The DNA for the CDR3 is TGCAGCGTTGAAGATGGGGCTAGCGGTACGCAGTATTTT. It translates to CSVEDGASGTQYF.

This chain links TRBV18 with TRBJ2-5; maybe TRBD1 (5 bases). Germline CDR1 is KGHSH and CDR2 is LQKENI. The length of the CDR3 is 15 residues. V lost 2 bases and J 2 bases, leaving 12 bases between the germline ends. In DNA form, the CDR3 reads TGTGCCAGCTCACCAGGGGCGGCAGCTCAAGAGACCCAGTACTTC. Translation gives CASSPGAAAQETQYF.

V and J are TRBV30 and TRBJ1-4, with TRBD1 matching over 8 bases. Germline V gene data show CDR1 as GTSNPN and CDR2 as SVGIG (reference sequence). V shed 7 bases and J 1 base; nucleotides not matched to a gene: 5. This CDR3 is built from 14 residues. The CDR3 DNA follows: TGTGCCTTCAGGGGGCTGAGAACTAATGAAAAACTGTTTTTT. Protein: CAFRGLRTNEKLFF.

The genes are TRBV10-1 and TRBJ1-2; D is unresolved. Trimming took 2 bases from V and 3 from J, leaving 7 bases between them. Germline V gives CDR1 WNHNN, CDR2 SYGVQD (reference sequence). The CDR3 runs to 13 residues. This CDR3 is CASSEPPDYGYTF. The CDR3 DNA reads as TGCGCCAGCAGTGAGCCCCCGGACTATGGCTACACCTTC.

This sequence joins TRBV30 and TRBJ2-3, with 9 bases that match TRBD2. V lost 4 bases, J lost 0 bases, and 5 bases stayed unmatched. CDR3 length equals 15 residues. In germline, CDR1 is GTSNPN, CDR2 SVGIG (reference sequence). In DNA form, the CDR3 reads TGTGCCTGGATTCCTAGCGGGACCAGCACAGATACGCAGTATTTT. Translated: CAWIPSGTSTDTQYF.

A word on this clone: Other nucleotide sequences from this sample produce the same CDR3. The chain has TRBV12-3 or TRBV12-4 and TRBJ2-3; D remains unclear. V was shortened by 6 bases and J by 6 bases, with 7 bases between the two germline ends. This CDR3 comprises 11 residues. DNA for the CDR3: TGTGCCAGCAGCCAAGAGGATACGCAGTATTTT. It encodes CASSQEDTQYF.

This clone was observed once. The gene calls are TRBV20-1 and TRBJ1-1; D gene ambiguous. Looked up from germline, CDR1 is DFQATT and CDR2 is SNEGSKA (reference sequence). The CDR3 loop spans 10 amino acids. For the CDR3, the DNA is TGCAGGGCCTGGAACACTGAAGCTTTCTTT. Its translation: CRAWNTEAFF.

V and J are TRBV6-5 and TRBJ1-6, with D possibly matching TRBD1 (5 bases). The CDR3 loop spans 15 amino acids. V lost 7 bases, J lost 0 bases, and 10 bases lay in between. Germline assignment: CDR1 MNHEY and CDR2 SVGAGI. The CDR3 is CASTRDLSYNSPLHF. The CDR3 region has the DNA TGTGCCAGCACTCGGGACCTCTCCTATAATTCACCCCTCCACTTT.

V and J are TRBV5-1 and TRBJ1-4; D may be TRBD1 (6 bases). This CDR3 region has 14 residues. The V end lost 2 bases, the J end lost 8 bases, and 13 bases lay between the germline ends. Germline V lookup: CDR1 SGHRS, CDR2 YFSETQ. CDR3 region: CASSLTGSSEKLFF. CDR3 bases: TGCGCCAGCAGCTTAACAGGGTCCTCGGAAAAACTGTTTTTT.